This is a list of T cell receptor beta chains from one sample in a study of CD8+ T cells in alopecia areata. Produced via immunoSEQ multiplex PCR; TCRdb's table is partial and in-frame only. The data hold around 60,000 clones, with under 60% observed a single time. The sample here was CD8+ T cells sorted from blood, taken at approximately week 37, from a patient treated with tofacitinib. The receptors come from a human donor with alopecia areata. Each CDR3 is given without its conserved first and last residue. Each record gives: V gene, clone size, CDR3 protein. Where a row states a size, it is once, few, many or the class of an expanded clone; other rows omit it.

v_gene: TRBV6-5; abundance: NA; CDR3aa: ASSWGGELF
v_gene: TRBV27; abundance: few; CDR3aa: ASSLFGQGGVEQY
v_gene: TRBV7-2; abundance: NA; CDR3aa: ASSLAFGEQY
v_gene: TRBV4-2; abundance: few; CDR3aa: ASSQEPPGLAGGKWTQY
v_gene: TRBV18; abundance: NA; CDR3aa: ASSAGGLVTEAF
v_gene: TRBV7-9; abundance: once; CDR3aa: ASSPGGPQY
v_gene: TRBV29-1; abundance: few; CDR3aa: SVEDFSENTEAF
v_gene: TRBV30; abundance: once; CDR3aa: AWSLNGTLRRTEQY
v_gene: TRBV15; abundance: NA; CDR3aa: ATSRDLSSGVTDTQY
v_gene: TRBV2; abundance: few; CDR3aa: ASSEGSGRDPENIQY
v_gene: TRBV7-9; abundance: few; CDR3aa: ASSGGRDRVSYEQY
v_gene: TRBV4-1; abundance: many; CDR3aa: ASSQVRDTYEQY
v_gene: TRBV6-1; abundance: NA; CDR3aa: ASSEAMTSDNEQF
v_gene: TRBV29-1; abundance: few; CDR3aa: SAHSGQTYEQY
v_gene: TRBV7-2; abundance: NA; CDR3aa: ASTDRRRGGTGELF
v_gene: TRBV6-5; abundance: once; CDR3aa: ASSPASFYNEQF
v_gene: TRBV4-1; abundance: once; CDR3aa: ASSQEGMGSPEAF
v_gene: TRBV23-1; abundance: few; CDR3aa: ASSSPTGTSNQPQH
v_gene: TRBV5-4; abundance: NA; CDR3aa: ASSSEREVNTGELF
v_gene: TRBV19; abundance: NA; CDR3aa: ASMPGTPVLF
v_gene: TRBV9; abundance: NA; CDR3aa: ASSVDGGYTGELF
v_gene: TRBV29-1; abundance: few; CDR3aa: SVEPAEEAF
v_gene: TRBV7-9; abundance: NA; CDR3aa: ASSPEGGSGYT
v_gene: TRBV27; abundance: NA; CDR3aa: ASSLSPGTGDGYT
v_gene: TRBV18; abundance: NA; CDR3aa: ASSPRFVSQRSDTQY
v_gene: TRBV21-1; abundance: NA; CDR3aa: ASSQPDRVETQY
v_gene: TRBV4-1; abundance: NA; CDR3aa: ASSPQLAGVVLQTQY
v_gene: TRBV2; abundance: NA; CDR3aa: ASRGLAASYNEQF
v_gene: TRBV4-2; abundance: NA; CDR3aa: ASSREVMDEQF
v_gene: TRBV29-1; abundance: NA; CDR3aa: SAHSGVAF
v_gene: TRBV27; abundance: NA; CDR3aa: ASSLLGPEPTDTQY
v_gene: TRBV30; abundance: NA; CDR3aa: AWSETGGELF
v_gene: TRBV23-1; abundance: NA; CDR3aa: ASSPGPTDTQY
v_gene: TRBV14; abundance: few; CDR3aa: ASSPGQASYEQY
v_gene: TRBV4-3; abundance: few; CDR3aa: ASSQEGSGRSGNEQF
v_gene: TRBV7-9; abundance: NA; CDR3aa: ASSPPTSTEAF
v_gene: TRBV6-1; abundance: NA; CDR3aa: ASSETGSSYEQY
v_gene: TRBV6-5; abundance: NA; CDR3aa: ASRNSYGYT
v_gene: TRBV15; abundance: NA; CDR3aa: ATSREREAHGELF
v_gene: TRBV30; abundance: NA; CDR3aa: AWSAEGGGSQH
v_gene: TRBV28; abundance: NA; CDR3aa: ASSKTGQYTGELF
v_gene: TRBV7-2; abundance: few; CDR3aa: ASSSRDRHTDTQY
v_gene: TRBV5-5; abundance: NA; CDR3aa: ASSSSTGTKETQY
v_gene: TRBV29-1; abundance: NA; CDR3aa: SVEDVDRGPEAF
v_gene: TRBV29-1; abundance: few; CDR3aa: SVTTGSEQY
v_gene: TRBV5-6; abundance: NA; CDR3aa: ASSLGGQAYNEQF